This T cell receptor beta chain was found in a study of T cells after yellow fever vaccination (dated by TCRdb to about 2019). With respect to the entire study: Libraries from fractions with low cell numbers were prepared with the SMART-Seq v4 Ultra Low Input RNA kit. Bulk TCR alpha and beta repertoires were sequenced longitudinally to track T-cell clones before and after primary and booster YFV17D yellow fever vaccination. The cohort comprised two healthy male donors, one aged 18 to 29 and one aged 30 to 39 years. Blood was collected at multiple timepoints before and after primary and secondary immunization, and bulk PBMC replicates and cell subsets were isolated.

This clonotype was seen ten or more times. It has no known antigen specificity. Base qualities are not recorded, but no much larger clone differs from it by a single base. Overall results and qualifications from the work: Most clones expanded after primary vaccination were re-detected after the booster (around 96% of CD4 and about nine tenths of CD8), suggesting broad memory maintenance. Computational filtering was required because FACS-sorted repertoires could contain abundant contaminating clonotypes from the bulk population. Because the study included only a couple of donors, the extent to which the findings can be generalized is limited. Compared with the primary T-cell response, the secondary T-cell response was weaker but faster, peaking on day 5 rather than day 15. A small share of clonotypes occurred in both CD4 and CD8 compartments, likely arising from convergent recombination.

The CDR3 covers 17 residues, taking in both the cysteine and the phenylalanine. Only the CDR3 portion is preserved as DNA: 51 bases, with reading frame beginning at the first base. CDR1 and CDR2, looked up from the germline V gene, are MNHEY and SVGAGI. The germline V and J ends show losses of 0 bases and 0 bases respectively, and no gene match explains 3 bases of the junction. The label giving this sample's treatment or condition can be read as: live attenuated yellow fever vaccine strain. At every blood-draw timepoint, two biological replicates of bulk PBMCs were collected. A standard Ficoll-Paque protocol was used to isolate PBMCs from peripheral blood. RNA was extracted with TriZol from bulk PBMCs, CD4 and CD8 fractions, and dextramer-positive and dextramer-negative fractions. TCR cDNA was made using 5'RACE template switching, a step that added a universal primer site and unique molecular identifiers. Priming of cDNA synthesis was performed from both the TCR alpha and TCR beta constant segments. Two PCR steps were used to amplify libraries, with sample barcodes and sequencing adapters being added in the second step. Sequencing of libraries was performed on Illumina HiSeq 2500 (2x100 bp) or NovaSeq (2x150 bp). In the source study's methods: MIGEC handled demultiplexing of reads and collapsing into UMI consensus sequences, while MiXCR performed V(D)J alignment. Using edgeR on replicate PBMC samples, clonotypes were called vaccine-responding if FDR was below 0.01 and the log2 fold change was above 5 up to day 15. Bulk clonotypes were assigned CD4 or CD8 identity according to which sequenced CD4 or CD8 repertoire held them at higher abundance. The raw public data were reprocessed by TCRdb itself: fastp quality trimming at Q25, MiXCR clonotype calling, in-frame beta chains only. Rows with one shared CDR3 protein collapse into an entry with the most common genes and DNA. The V and J calls here are based on TCRdb, not the publication. The sample records almost 600,000 distinct CDR3 sequences, about 13% of which are singletons. The ten largest make up around 15% of the sample.

This TCR came from a man under 40 who received the YFV17D yellow fever vaccine. Recombination connected TRBV6-5 to TRBJ2-4; 9 central bases correspond to TRBD2. The specimen comprised PBMCs, sampled on the day of the yellow fever booster vaccination. The CDR3 region reads CASSYSTSGLAKNIQYF. The nucleotides read TGTGCCAGCAGTTACTCGACTAGCGGACTAGCCAAAAACATTCAGTACTTC.